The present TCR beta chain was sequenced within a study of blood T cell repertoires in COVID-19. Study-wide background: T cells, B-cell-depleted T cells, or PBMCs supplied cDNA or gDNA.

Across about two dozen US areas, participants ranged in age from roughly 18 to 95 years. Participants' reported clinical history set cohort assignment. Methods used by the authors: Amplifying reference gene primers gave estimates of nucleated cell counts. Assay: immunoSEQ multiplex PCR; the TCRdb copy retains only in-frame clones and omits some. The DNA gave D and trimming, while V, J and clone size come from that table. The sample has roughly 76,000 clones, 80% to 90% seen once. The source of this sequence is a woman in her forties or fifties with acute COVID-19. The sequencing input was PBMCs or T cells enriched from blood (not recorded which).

The DNA of the CDR3 is TGTGCCAGCAGCCAATCTAGCGGGAGCGCAGATACGCAGTATTTT. This encodes CASSQSSGSADTQYF. The chain combines TRBV4-2 with TRBJ2-3; TRBD2 aligns across 10 bases. This CDR3 region has 15 residues. The trim removed 2 bases at V and 4 bases at J, leaving 3 bases unmatched. The germline CDR1 and CDR2 sequences are LGHNA and YNFKEQ.